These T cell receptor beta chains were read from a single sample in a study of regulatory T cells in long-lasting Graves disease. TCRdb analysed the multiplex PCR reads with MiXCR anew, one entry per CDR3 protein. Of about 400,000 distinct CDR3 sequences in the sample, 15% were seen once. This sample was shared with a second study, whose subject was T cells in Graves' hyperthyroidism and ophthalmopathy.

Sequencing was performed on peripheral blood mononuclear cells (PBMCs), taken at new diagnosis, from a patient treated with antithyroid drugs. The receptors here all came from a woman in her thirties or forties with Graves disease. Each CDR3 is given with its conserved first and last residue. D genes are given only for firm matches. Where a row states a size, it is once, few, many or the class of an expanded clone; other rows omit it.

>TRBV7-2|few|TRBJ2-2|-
CASSPGGAYTGELFF
TGTGCCAGCAGCCCGGGCGGAGCGTACACCGGGGAGCTGTTTTTT
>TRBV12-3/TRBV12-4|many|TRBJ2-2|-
CASSLGGANTGELFF
TGTGCCAGCAGTTTGGGTGGGGCGAACACCGGGGAGCTGTTTTTT
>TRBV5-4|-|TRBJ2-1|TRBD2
CASSLGREGRRNEQFF
TGTGCCAGCAGCTTGGGTCGGGAGGGCCGGAGAAATGAGCAGTTCTTC
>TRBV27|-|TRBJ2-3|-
CASSEDRGGPSTDTQYF
TGTGCCAGCAGTGAGGACCGGGGAGGACCTAGCACAGATACGCAGTATTTT
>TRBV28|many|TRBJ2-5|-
CASSLGRKQETQYF
TGTGCCAGCAGCCTTGGACGGAAGCAAGAGACCCAGTACTTC
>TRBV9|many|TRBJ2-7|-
CASSVEPGYEQYF
TGTGCCAGCAGCGTAGAGCCCGGCTACGAGCAGTACTTC
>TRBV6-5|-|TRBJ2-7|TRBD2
CASSYGSLAGDYEQYF
TGTGCCAGCAGTTACGGTTCCCTAGCGGGGGATTACGAGCAGTACTTC
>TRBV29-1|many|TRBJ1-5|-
CSVGGTDRNQPQHF
TGCAGCGTGGGGGGTACGGACCGCAATCAGCCCCAGCATTTT
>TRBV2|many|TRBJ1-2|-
CASSEGPFGYTF
TGTGCCAGCAGTGAGGGTCCTTTCGGCTACACCTTC
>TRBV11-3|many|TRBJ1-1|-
CASSPRDRPNTEAFF
TGTGCCAGCAGCCCGCGCGACAGACCGAACACTGAAGCTTTCTTT
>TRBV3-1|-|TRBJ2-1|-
CASSQDSVGRTYNEQFF
TGTGCCAGCAGCCAAGATTCGGTGGGGAGAACGTACAATGAGCAGTTCTTC
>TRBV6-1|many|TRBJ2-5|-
CASSPLGPVETQYF
TGTGCCAGCAGTCCACTGGGCCCAGTGGAGACCCAGTACTTC
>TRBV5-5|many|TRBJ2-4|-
CASSLPGSGTKNIQYF
TGTGCCAGCAGCTTGCCTGGATCAGGGACCAAAAACATTCAGTACTTC
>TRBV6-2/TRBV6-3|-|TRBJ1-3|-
CASSKSSPSGNTIYF
TGTGCCAGCAGTAAATCGAGCCCCTCTGGAAACACCATATATTTT
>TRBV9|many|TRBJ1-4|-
CASSGGRATNEKLFF
TGTGCCAGCAGCGGAGGACGGGCAACTAATGAAAAACTGTTTTTT
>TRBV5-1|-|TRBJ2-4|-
CASSLGGTKNIQYF
TGCGCCAGCAGCTTGGGGGGGACCAAAAACATTCAGTACTTC
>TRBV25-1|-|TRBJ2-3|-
CASSESPDTQYF
TGTGCCAGCAGTGAATCCCCAGATACGCAGTATTTT
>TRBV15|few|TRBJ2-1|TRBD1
CASSGQGALEQFF
TGTGCCTCCTCGGGACAGGGGGCCCTGGAGCAGTTCTTC
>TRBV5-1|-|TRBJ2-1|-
CASRIEPERQTVRHPNEQFF
TGCGCCAGCAGGATCGAACCCGAGCGCCAAACTGTCCGACACCCCAATGAGCAGTTCTTC
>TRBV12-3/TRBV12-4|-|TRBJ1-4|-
CASRRNRAPNEKLFF
TGTGCCAGCAGGCGCAACAGGGCGCCAAATGAAAAACTGTTTTTT
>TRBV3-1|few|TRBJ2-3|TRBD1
CASSQDLDRGQETRYF
TGTGCCAGCAGCCAAGATTTGGACAGGGGGCAAGAGACCCGGTACTTC
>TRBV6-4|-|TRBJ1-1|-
CASSVDSTANTEAFF
TGTGCCAGCAGTGTCGACAGCACGGCGAACACTGAAGCTTTCTTT
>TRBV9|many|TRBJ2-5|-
CASSSMPTDKETQYF
TGTGCCAGCAGTAGCATGCCGACAGACAAAGAGACCCAGTACTTC
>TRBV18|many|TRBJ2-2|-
CASSPPAVSGELFF
TGTGCCAGCTCACCACCCGCAGTATCCGGGGAGCTGTTTTTT
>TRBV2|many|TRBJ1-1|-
CASTGQNTEAFF
TGTGCCAGCACAGGGCAGAACACTGAAGCTTTCTTT
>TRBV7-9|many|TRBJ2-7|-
CASTLGGSSYEQYF
TGTGCCAGCACCTTGGGTGGGAGCTCCTACGAGCAGTACTTC
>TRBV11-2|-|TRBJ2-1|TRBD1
CASGTGQGIGGQFF
TGTGCCAGCGGCACGGGACAGGGAATAGGTGGGCAGTTCTTC
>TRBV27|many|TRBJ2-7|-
CASNNTGLGSCEQYF
TGTGCCAGCAACAACACGGGACTCGGTTCCTGCGAGCAGTACTTC
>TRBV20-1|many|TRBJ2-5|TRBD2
CSARKTLAGVLGTQYF
TGCAGTGCTAGGAAGACACTAGCGGGAGTTTTGGGGACCCAGTACTTC
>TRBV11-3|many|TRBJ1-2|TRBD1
CASSLWTGDGGYTF
TGTGCCAGCAGCTTATGGACAGGGGATGGAGGCTACACCTTC
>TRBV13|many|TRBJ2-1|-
CASSPSSARPEQFF
TGTGCCAGCAGCCCGTCATCTGCGCGGCCGGAGCAGTTCTTC
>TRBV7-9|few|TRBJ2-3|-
CASKSPTNVDTQYF
TGTGCCAGCAAATCTCCTACGAACGTAGATACGCAGTATTTT
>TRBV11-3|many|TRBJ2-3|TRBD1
CASSSRTGDTDTQYF
TGTGCCAGCAGCTCTCGGACAGGGGACACAGATACGCAGTATTTT
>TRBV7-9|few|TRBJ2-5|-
CASSSSDRLETQYF
TGTGCCAGCAGCTCCTCGGATCGACTAGAGACCCAGTACTTC
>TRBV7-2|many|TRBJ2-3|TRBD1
CASSAGTGGIDTQYF
TGTGCCAGCAGCGCGGGGACAGGGGGCATAGATACGCAGTATTTT
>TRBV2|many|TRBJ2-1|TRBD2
CASSATSGSRNEQFF
TGTGCCAGCAGCGCGACTAGCGGGAGTAGGAATGAGCAGTTCTTC
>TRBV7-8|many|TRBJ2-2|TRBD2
CASSLRTSGNSNTGELFF
TGTGCCAGCAGCTTAAGGACTAGCGGCAACTCGAACACCGGGGAGCTGTTTTTT
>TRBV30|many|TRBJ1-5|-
CAWTRPEGSNQPQHF
TGTGCCTGGACCCGACCCGAAGGAAGCAATCAGCCCCAGCATTTT
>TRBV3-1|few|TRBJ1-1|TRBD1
CASSVGQVGTEAFF
TGTGCCAGCAGCGTGGGACAGGTAGGCACTGAAGCTTTCTTT
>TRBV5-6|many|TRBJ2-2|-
CASSLQGDTGELFF
TGTGCCAGCAGCTTACAGGGTGACACCGGGGAGCTGTTTTTT
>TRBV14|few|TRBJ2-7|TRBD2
CASSQAGLAGVHEQYF
TGTGCCAGCAGCCAGGCTGGACTAGCGGGAGTCCACGAGCAGTACTTC
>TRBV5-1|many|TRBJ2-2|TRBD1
CASKEVGGSNTGELFF
TGCGCCAGCAAAGAAGTAGGGGGCTCGAACACCGGGGAGCTGTTTTTT
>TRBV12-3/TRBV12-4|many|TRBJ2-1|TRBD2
CASNGLADHYNEQFF
TGTGCCAGCAATGGACTAGCGGACCACTACAATGAGCAGTTCTTC
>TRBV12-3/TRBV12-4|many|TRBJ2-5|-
CASSLKGGVRTQYF
TGTGCCAGCAGTTTAAAGGGCGGAGTGCGGACCCAGTACTTC
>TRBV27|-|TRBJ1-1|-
CAIASDTGRGTEAFF
TGTGCCATCGCATCGGATACAGGCCGAGGGACTGAAGCTTTCTTT